This TCR beta chain is from a study of T cells in Graves' hyperthyroidism and ophthalmopathy. There were TCR beta CDR3 regions amplified from RNA transcripts. The TCR CDR3 was amplified in a first-round RT-PCR using the HTBI primer set. TCRdb passed the multiplex PCR reads through MiXCR, listing each CDR3 protein once. The table has 460,000 or so distinct CDR3 sequences, under 15% seen once. This clonotype was counted ten times or more. CDR1 is SEHNR, CDR2 FQNEAQ, per germline (reference sequence). The CDR3 loop spans 14 amino acids. J gave up 3 bases and V 2 bases, and 1 base lay outside the gene matches. Subjects aged 18 to 65 presented with newly diagnosed hyperthyroidism of less than 2 months' duration. This sample holds PBMCs from 8.5 to 10 ml fresh peripheral blood.

The sequencing input was blood. The receptor was isolated from a woman under 30 with Graves' hyperthyroidism. The chain has TRBV7-9 and TRBJ2-7; 10 bases fit TRBD2. DNA of the CDR3: TGTGCCAGCAGCTTACTAGCGGGAGTCTACGAGCAGTACGTC. As protein: CASSLLAGVYEQYV.